Shown below are 22 T cell receptor beta chains from a single sample sequenced in a study of T cells in localized non-small cell lung cancer. The assay was immunoSEQ multiplex PCR, and TCRdb's table has in-frame clones only and misses some. In the table there are about 1,400 clones, 20% to 25% of which are singletons. The sample was lung tumor tissue, taken before any cancer treatment. The receptors shown here come from a male donor aged 60 or over with stage III lung adenocarcinoma.

Relative to its sample, this clone is medium-sized. V gene TRBV9 combines with J gene TRBJ1-6; TRBD1 is a possible D gene (5 bases). Per the germline V gene, CDR1 is SGDLS and CDR2 is YYNGEE. The V and J ends lost 8 bases and 7 bases respectively, with 13 bases between them. The CDR3 is made up of 13 amino acids. CDR3 region: CARRGVLNSPLHF. The CDR3 nucleotides are TGTGCCAGAAGAGGGGTGTTGAATTCACCCCTCCACTTT.

This clone qualifies as medium-sized (0.01 to 0.1%). The gene calls are TRBV11-3 and TRBJ1-1, with 9 bases lining up with TRBD1. The CDR3 is made up of 18 amino acids. The V gene's germline CDR1 is SGHNT and CDR2 YENEEA. Germline trimming cut 5 bases from V and 1 base from J; bases unmatched to any gene: 14. The CDR3 region is CASSPGVGQGSRNTEAFF. CDR3 sequence (DNA): TGTGCCAGCAGCCCTGGCGTGGGACAGGGATCTAGGAACACTGAAGCTTTCTTT.

V gene TRBV25-1 combines with J gene TRBJ1-5; TRBD1 is a possible D gene (5 bases). Germline assignment: CDR1 MGHDK and CDR2 SYGVNS. V lost 4 bases to trimming and J lost 5 bases, with 12 bases between them. The CDR3 contains 14 residues. CDR3 sequence (DNA): TGTGCCAGCAGTGTGGCAGGGCCAGATCAGCCCCAGCATTTT. Translated: CASSVAGPDQPQHF.

By its share, this clone is medium-sized. This sequence joins TRBV6-8 and TRBJ2-3; possible D gene TRBD1, 6 bases. Germline V gene data show CDR1 as MNHGY and CDR2 as SAAAGT. This CDR3 region has 15 residues. V lost 5 bases and J lost 0, with 12 bases in between. CDR3: CASSIQGQSTDTQYF. DNA of the CDR3: TGTGCCAGCAGTATACAGGGTCAAAGCACAGATACGCAGTATTTT.

The gene calls are TRBV19 and TRBJ2-1; 14 bases align to TRBD2. The CDR3 length is 15 residues. From germline, CDR1 is LNHDA and CDR2 SQIVND (reference sequence). V shed 3 bases, J shed 9 bases, and the junction held 4 bases outside the gene matches. DNA of the CDR3: TGTGCCAGTAGTATGACTAGCGGGGGGGCCTCTGAGCAGTTCTTC. Encoded protein: CASSMTSGGASEQFF.

In this sample, this clone turned up a few times. The chain combines TRBV11-3 with TRBJ1-1; D unclear. There are 16 residues in the CDR3. Per the germline V gene, CDR1 is SGHNT and CDR2 is YENEEA. Trimming removed 6 bases at V and 3 bases at J, with 20 bases between. CDR3 in amino acids: CASRSSRGFIDTEAFF. The CDR3 DNA follows: TGTGCCAGCAGATCAAGCCGGGGATTTATAGACACTGAAGCTTTCTTT.

CDR3: CASSIVHSASYEQYF. CDR3 sequence (DNA): TGTGCCAGTAGTATAGTCCATAGCGCCTCCTACGAGCAGTACTTC. V gene TRBV19 combines with J gene TRBJ2-7; tentative D call: TRBD2 (5 bases). This CDR3 has 15 residues. Deletions cut 1 base from V and 0 bases from J, with 10 bases between. Germline-derived CDR1 and CDR2 are LNHDA and SQIVND (reference sequence).

The rearrangement links TRBV30 to TRBJ1-2; tentative D call: TRBD1 (6 bases). V was cut by 6 bases and J by 4 bases, with 15 bases left in between. Per the germline V gene, CDR1 is GTSNPN and CDR2 is SVGIG (reference sequence). The CDR3 length is 13 residues. CDR3: CACTPGHPYGYTF. CDR3 nucleotides: TGTGCCTGTACGCCGGGACACCCCTATGGCTACACCTTC.

Relative to its sample, this clone is large (0.1 to 1%). The chain couples TRBV11-3 to TRBJ1-3, with D unresolved. From germline, CDR1 is SGHNT and CDR2 YENEEA. The CDR3 extends over 17 amino acids. Trimming shortened V by 4 bases and J by 3 bases, and 19 bases separated the two germline ends. CDR3 sequence: CASSSPLGREGGNTIYF. CDR3 DNA sequence: TGTGCCAGCAGCTCACCCCTCGGGCGCGAGGGTGGAAACACCATATATTTT.

This clone is large. The J gene is TRBJ1-1, the V gene TRBV19; perhaps TRBD1 as D (6 bases). Per the germline V gene, CDR1 is LNHDA and CDR2 is SQIVND (reference sequence). V was pared by 7 bases and J by 2 bases, with 14 bases between. The CDR3 has 14 amino acids. CDR3 region: CASTRGGDNTEAFF. Here the CDR3 DNA reads TGTGCCAGTACGAGAGGGGGAGACAACACTGAAGCTTTCTTT. The whole variable domain, remainder taken from reference TRBV19 and TRBJ1-1, is DGGITQSPKYLFRKEGQNVTLSCEQNLNHDAMYWYRQDPGQGLRLIYYSQIVNDFQKGDIAEGYSVSREKKESFPLTVTSAQKNPTAFYLCASTRGGDNTEAFFGQGTRLTVV.

This clone was detected a few times. The rearrangement joins TRBV6-8 to TRBJ2-6; no clear D gene. The CDR3 runs to 12 residues. The ends were cut back, 8 bases at V and 1 base at J, with 3 bases in the middle. Germline CDR1 reads MNHGY; CDR2 reads SAAAGT. CDR3 region: CASGSGANVLTF. Here the CDR3 DNA reads TGTGCCAGCGGTTCTGGGGCCAACGTCCTGACTTTC.

By share of the sample, this clone is large (0.1 to 1%). The V call is TRBV12-5, the J call TRBJ2-2; D gene ambiguous. The CDR3 contains 15 residues. The germline V gene has CDR1 LGHNT and CDR2 FRNRAP. Trimming shortened V by 0 bases and J by 5 bases, and 10 bases separated the two germline ends. The CDR3 sequence: CASGLVWAQTGELFF. CDR3 nucleotides: TGTGCTAGTGGTTTGGTGTGGGCACAGACCGGGGAGCTGTTTTTT.

This rearrangement joins TRBV9 to TRBJ1-2, with 7 bases lining up with TRBD1. CDR3 length equals 14 residues. V was pared by 5 bases and J by 4 bases, with 8 bases of the junction left unmatched. Germline V gene sequence: CDR1 SGDLS, CDR2 YYNGEE. The chain's CDR3 is CASSEMGTVYGYTF. Written as DNA, the CDR3 is TGTGCCAGCAGTGAAATGGGGACAGTCTATGGCTACACCTTC.

This clone is medium-sized in the sample. For the CDR3, the DNA is TGTGCCAGCAGCTTCTACTTAGGCAAGGGTGGCTACACCTTC. This translates into CASSFYLGKGGYTF. This chain links TRBV11-3 with TRBJ1-2; no reliable D call. The CDR3 length is 14 residues. V was pared by 3 bases and J by 7 bases, with 15 bases between. CDR1 and CDR2 (germline): SGHNT, YENEEA.

This clone appeared a few times. The chain joins TRBV9 to TRBJ1-6; D is undetermined. V lost 6 bases and J 8 bases, leaving 15 bases between the germline ends. This CDR3 is 14 amino acids long. The germline CDR1 and CDR2 sequences are SGDLS and YYNGEE. DNA of the CDR3: TGTGCCAGCAAACCGACAATGAGCGATTCACCCCTCCACTTT. Its translation: CASKPTMSDSPLHF.

This clone appeared a few times. This chain uses TRBV6-8 with TRBJ1-1, with 9 nucleotides matching TRBD1. This CDR3 spans 14 amino acids. Trimming at V came to 6 bases and at J to 5 bases, leaving 7 bases not matched to a gene. The germline V gene encodes CDR1 MNHGY and CDR2 SAAAGT. The CDR3 here is CASSYRGRRTEAFF. CDR3 nucleotides: TGTGCCAGCAGCTACAGGGGGCGGAGGACTGAAGCTTTCTTT.

The chain couples TRBV30 to TRBJ2-2; unclear D gene. The germline CDR1 and CDR2 sequences are GTSNPN and SVGIG (reference sequence). With 2 bases removed from V and 6 bases from J, the gap between germline ends came to 7 bases. This CDR3 contains 12 residues. Written as DNA, the CDR3 is TGTGCCTGGAGTAGAACACCCGGGGAGCTGTTTTTT. It yields the protein CAWSRTPGELFF.

The CDR3 DNA is TGTGCCAGCAGTGAACTAGCGGGGGGATACAATGAGCAGTTCTTC. Translation gives CASSELAGGYNEQFF. The gene calls are TRBV6-7 and TRBJ2-1, with 12 bases lining up with TRBD2. TRBV6-7 is known as an ORF, though its function is uncertain. The CDR3 length is 15 residues. The V and J ends lost 5 bases and 4 bases, in that order; junction bases with no gene match: 3.

CDR3 DNA sequence: TGTGCCAGCAGTTACTCAGGGTCGTCTAATGAAAAACTGTTTTTT. Its translation is CASSYSGSSNEKLFF. The chain joins TRBV6-8 to TRBJ1-4; unclear D gene. The CDR3 has 15 amino acids. Germline CDR1 and CDR2: MNHGY and SAAAGT. Trimming removed 0 bases from V and 3 bases from J, with 8 bases in between.

The chain employs TRBV29-1 and TRBJ2-3; D not resolved. CDR3 length: 12 amino acids. Looked up from germline, CDR1 is SQVTM and CDR2 is ANQGSEA. Trimming cost V 7 bases and J 3 bases, with 11 bases left between them. CDR3 bases: TGCAGCGCCCTGAAATGGACAGATACGCAGTATTTT. Protein sequence: CSALKWTDTQYF.

This clone is classed as large. The gene calls are TRBV30 and TRBJ1-1; a weak D match, TRBD1 (6 bases). Trimming took 4 bases from V and 0 from J, leaving 15 bases between them. Germline assignment: CDR1 GTSNPN and CDR2 SVGIG (reference sequence). The CDR3 contains 15 residues. CDR3 coding DNA: TGTGCCTGGAAAGAGACAGGCCTTATGAACACTGAAGCTTTCTTT. Its protein is CAWKETGLMNTEAFF.

This clone has only a few counts. V is TRBV11-3 and J is TRBJ2-2; 11 nucleotides line up with TRBD1. This CDR3 has 16 amino acids. V trimming: 5 bases; J trimming: 6 bases; junction bases outside the gene matches: 8. Germline values: CDR1 SGHNT, CDR2 YENEEA. In DNA, the CDR3 is TGTGCCAGCAGCCCCTATCCGGGACAGGGGGCCGGGGAGCTGTTTTTT. Its translation: CASSPYPGQGAGELFF.